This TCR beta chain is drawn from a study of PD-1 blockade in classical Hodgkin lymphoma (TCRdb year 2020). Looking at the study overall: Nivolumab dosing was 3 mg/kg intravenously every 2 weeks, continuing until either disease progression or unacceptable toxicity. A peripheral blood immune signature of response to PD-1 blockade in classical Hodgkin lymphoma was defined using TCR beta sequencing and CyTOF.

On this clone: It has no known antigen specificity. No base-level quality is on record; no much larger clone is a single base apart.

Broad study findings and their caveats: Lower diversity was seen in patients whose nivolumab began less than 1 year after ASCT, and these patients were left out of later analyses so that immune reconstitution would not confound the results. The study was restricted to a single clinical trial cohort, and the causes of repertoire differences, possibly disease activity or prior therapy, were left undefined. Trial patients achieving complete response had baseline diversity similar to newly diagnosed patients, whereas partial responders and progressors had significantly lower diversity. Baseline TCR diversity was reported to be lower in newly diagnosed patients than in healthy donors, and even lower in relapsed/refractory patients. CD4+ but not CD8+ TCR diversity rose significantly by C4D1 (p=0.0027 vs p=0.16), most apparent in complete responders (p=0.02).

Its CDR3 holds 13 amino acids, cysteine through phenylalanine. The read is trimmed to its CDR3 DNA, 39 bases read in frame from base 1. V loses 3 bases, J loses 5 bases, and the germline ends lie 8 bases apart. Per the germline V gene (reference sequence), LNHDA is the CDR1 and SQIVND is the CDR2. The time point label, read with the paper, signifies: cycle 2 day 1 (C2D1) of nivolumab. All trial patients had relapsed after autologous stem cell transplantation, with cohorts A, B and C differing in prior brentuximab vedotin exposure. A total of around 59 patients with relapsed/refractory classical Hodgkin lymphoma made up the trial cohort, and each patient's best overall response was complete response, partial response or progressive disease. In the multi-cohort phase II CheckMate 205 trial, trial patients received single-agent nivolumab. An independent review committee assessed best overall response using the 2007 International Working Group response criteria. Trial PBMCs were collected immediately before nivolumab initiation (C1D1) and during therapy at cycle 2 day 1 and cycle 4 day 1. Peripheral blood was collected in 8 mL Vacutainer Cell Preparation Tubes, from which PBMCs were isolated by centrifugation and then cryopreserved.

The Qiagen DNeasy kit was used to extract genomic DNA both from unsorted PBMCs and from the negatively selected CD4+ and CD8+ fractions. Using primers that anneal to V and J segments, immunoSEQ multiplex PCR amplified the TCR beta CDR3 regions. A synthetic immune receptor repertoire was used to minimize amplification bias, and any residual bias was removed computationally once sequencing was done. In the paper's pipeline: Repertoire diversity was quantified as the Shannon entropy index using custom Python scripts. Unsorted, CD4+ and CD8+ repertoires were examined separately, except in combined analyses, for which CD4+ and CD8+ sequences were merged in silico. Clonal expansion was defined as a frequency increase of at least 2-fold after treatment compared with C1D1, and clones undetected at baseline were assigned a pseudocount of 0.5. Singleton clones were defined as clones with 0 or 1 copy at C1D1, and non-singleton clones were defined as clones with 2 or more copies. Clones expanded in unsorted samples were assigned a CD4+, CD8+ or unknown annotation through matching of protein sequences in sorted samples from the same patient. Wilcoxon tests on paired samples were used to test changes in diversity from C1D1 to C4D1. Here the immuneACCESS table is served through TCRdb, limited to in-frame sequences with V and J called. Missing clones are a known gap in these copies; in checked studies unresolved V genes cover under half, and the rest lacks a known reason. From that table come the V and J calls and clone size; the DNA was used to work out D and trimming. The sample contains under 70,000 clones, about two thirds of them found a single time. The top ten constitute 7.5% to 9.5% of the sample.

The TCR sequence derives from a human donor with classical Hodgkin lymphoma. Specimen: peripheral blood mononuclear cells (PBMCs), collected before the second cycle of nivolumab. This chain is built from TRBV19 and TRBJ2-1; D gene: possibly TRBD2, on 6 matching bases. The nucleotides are TGTGCCAGTAGTATCGGGGGTCACAATGAGCAGTTCTTC. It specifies CASSIGGHNEQFF.